This TCR beta chain derives from a study of shared clonotypes between healthy human individuals. At the deep level, the assay was run. An approximately 220 ng quantity of DNA, tens of thousands of T cell genomes, went into the sorted-subset replicate PCRs. In the authors' workflow: From ImmunoSEQ came sequences covering only the junction and carrying no quality scores, so filtering differed. Libraries were prepared by immunoSEQ multiplex PCR; TCRdb keeps only in-frame clonotypes and omits some of them. That table supplies the V and J calls and clone size; D and trimming were determined from the DNA. This table has over 2 million clones, roughly 92% appearing once. V dropped 5 bases and J dropped 3 bases, with 11 bases sitting between them. The germline gives CDR1 MDHEN, CDR2 SYDVKM. This CDR3 contains 13 residues.

The material sequenced was naive CD4+ T cells from PBMCs. Subset denoted: CD45RA+ positively selected. The source of this sequence is a young man in good health. Some clones in this sample may be carry-over from other donors' samples. V usage is TRBV28 and J usage is TRBJ2-7; D unclear. The chain's CDR3 is CASSPRPHYEQYF. The DNA of the CDR3 is TGTGCCAGCAGTCCCCGGCCCCACTACGAGCAGTACTTC.